Below, 9 T cell receptor beta chains from the same sample are listed, as sequenced in a study of naive and memory T cell subsets. General observations from the study: Especially in CD8 cells, naive repertoires contained a few larger clonotypes, possibly CD45RA-re-expressing memory cells.

Which antigens these TCRs recognize remains unknown. Both TRBC1 and TRBC2 were covered by a beta constant-region primer of two equimolar oligonucleotides. The ligated cDNA underwent four PCR rounds using SP2 and nested alpha and beta constant-region primers. TCRdb processed the UMI-ligation and nested PCR reads anew with MiXCR; each CDR3 protein has one entry. The sample has about 100,000 distinct CDR3 sequences, about 14% seen once. Sequenced input: naive CD8+ T cells from blood. All receptors derive from a human donor in good health.

At least ten counts were recorded for this clonotype. The chain carries TRBV6-5 and TRBJ2-3, with 11 nucleotides matching TRBD2. This CDR3 has 15 residues. Germline V gives CDR1 MNHEY, CDR2 SVGAGI. V shed 5 bases and J 3 bases; nucleotides not matched to a gene: 4. Written as DNA, the CDR3 is TGTGCCAGCAGTCCAACTAGCGGGAGTACAGATACGCAGTATTTT. Its protein is CASSPTSGSTDTQYF.

The V call is TRBV25-1, the J call TRBJ2-2, with TRBD2 as a possible D gene (6 bases). V lost 8 bases and J lost 0, with 7 bases in between. The germline V gene has CDR1 MGHDK and CDR2 SYGVNS. There are 13 residues in the CDR3. CDR3 in DNA: TGTGCCAGCGGAGGGGCGAACACCGGGGAGCTGTTTTTT. This translates into CASGGANTGELFF.

This clonotype was detected ten times or more. The chain recombines TRBV14 with TRBJ2-1, with TRBD2 matching 11 bases. The V gene end was trimmed by 4 bases and the J gene end by 9 bases; junction bases not matched to a gene: 11. This CDR3 is 16 amino acids long. Germline V gene data show CDR1 as SGHDN and CDR2 as FVKESK. The CDR3 loop reads CASSPQKLAGAREQFF. CDR3 sequence (DNA): TGTGCCAGCAGCCCCCAAAAACTAGCGGGAGCTCGTGAGCAGTTCTTC. Full variable domain (remainder filled in from reference TRBV14 and TRBJ2-1): EAGVTQFPSHSVIEKGQTVTLRCDPISGHDNLYWYRRVMGKEIKFLLHFVKESKQDESGMPNNRFLAERTGGTYSTLKVQPAELEDSGVYFCASSPQKLAGAREQFFGPGTRLTVL.

The chain is built from TRBV29-1 and TRBJ2-5; the match to TRBD2 covers 14 bases. With 3 bases clipped from V and 5 bases from J, the junction kept 8 bases outside the gene matches. There are 16 residues in the CDR3. CDR1 SQVTM and CDR2 ANQGSEA come from the germline V gene. The CDR3 coding sequence is TGCAGCGTTGATTGGGGACTAGCGGGAGTGATGGAGACCCAGTACTTC. Translated, it gives CSVDWGLAGVMETQYF.

This clonotype was seen many times. The chain uses TRBV29-1 and TRBJ2-7; tentative D call: TRBD2 (5 bases). V shed 7 bases and J shed 1 base, with 20 bases lying between them. Germline CDR1 and CDR2: SQVTM and ANQGSEA. The CDR3 contains 15 residues. In DNA form, the CDR3 reads TGCAGCGCCTCGGATCGGGCGGGCAGTTCCTACGAGCAGTACTTC. Amino acids: CSASDRAGSSYEQYF.

This clonotype has a count of ten or more. The rearrangement uses TRBV14 and TRBJ1-1; a possible D gene is TRBD1 (5 bases). The CDR3 is 11 amino acids. Trimming stripped 4 bases from V and 7 bases from J, with 7 bases between. Germline assignment: CDR1 SGHDN and CDR2 FVKESK. The CDR3 region has the DNA TGTGCCAGCAGCCCAGGGAGTGAAGCTTTCTTT. Translating gives CASSPGSEAFF.

This clonotype has just a few counts. The chain has TRBV2 and TRBJ2-6; D call uncertain. Trimming shortened V by 10 bases and J by 0 bases, and 16 bases separated the two germline ends. CDR3 length: 16 residues. Germline values: CDR1 SNHLY, CDR2 FYNNEI. The CDR3 region is CATEARIYSGANVLTF. The CDR3 nucleotides read TGTGCCACCGAGGCCCGGATTTACTCTGGGGCCAACGTCCTGACTTTC. The full variable domain, rest sourced from reference TRBV2 and TRBJ2-6, is EPEVTQTPSHQVTQMGQEVILRCVPISNHLYFYWYRQILGQKVEFLVSFYNNEISEKSEIFDDQFSVERPDGSNFTLKIRSTKLEDSAMYFCATEARIYSGANVLTFGAGSRLTVL.

This clonotype turned up a few times. V usage is TRBV7-8 and J usage is TRBJ2-7; D perhaps matches TRBD2 (5 bases). This CDR3 has 13 residues. Germline CDR1 and CDR2: SGHVS and FQNEAQ. Deletions cut 3 bases from V and 3 bases from J, with 9 bases between. As DNA, the CDR3 is TGTGCCAGCAGCTTTGGCGACTACTACGAGCAGTACTTC. Residues: CASSFGDYYEQYF.

The table lists this clonotype with a few counts. This sequence joins TRBV29-1 and TRBJ2-1; TRBD1 matches 7 bases. The CDR3 is made up of 15 amino acids. Trimming removed 5 bases from V and 0 bases from J; junction bases left unmatched: 7. Per the germline V gene, CDR1 is SQVTM and CDR2 is ANQGSEA. The CDR3 region has the DNA TGCAGCGTTATTCACAGGGACAGCTCCTACAATGAGCAGTTCTTC. Translation gives CSVIHRDSSYNEQFF.